The 2 T cell receptor beta chains listed next were all sequenced from one sample in a study of T cell responses to AZD1222 COVID-19 vaccine. Measured with immunoSEQ multiplex PCR; TCRdb has only the in-frame clones, and not every one. The data hold about 170,000 clones, with just under 95% observed a single time. This sample comprised peripheral blood, obtained on day 0 of AZD1222 vaccination. These receptors came from an adult in good health.

This chain connects TRBV7-3 to TRBJ2-2, with D possibly being TRBD1 (6 bases). CDR3 length: 13 amino acids. The germline V and J ends were trimmed by 6 bases and 7 bases, with 12 bases remaining between them. Germline V lookup: CDR1 SGHTA, CDR2 FQGTGA. In DNA, the CDR3 is TGTGCCAGCAGGATGAGACAGGACGGGGAGCTGTTTTTT. Residues: CASRMRQDGELFF.

The chain carries TRBV18 and TRBJ1-2; D is possibly TRBD1 (6 bases). Deletions cut 9 bases from V and 5 bases from J, with 16 bases between. CDR1 KGHSH and CDR2 LQKENI come from the germline V gene. CDR3 length equals 13 residues. The DNA of the CDR3 is TGTGCCAGTTCCGGACAGACCCGGTATGGCTACACCTTC. Translation: CASSGQTRYGYTF.